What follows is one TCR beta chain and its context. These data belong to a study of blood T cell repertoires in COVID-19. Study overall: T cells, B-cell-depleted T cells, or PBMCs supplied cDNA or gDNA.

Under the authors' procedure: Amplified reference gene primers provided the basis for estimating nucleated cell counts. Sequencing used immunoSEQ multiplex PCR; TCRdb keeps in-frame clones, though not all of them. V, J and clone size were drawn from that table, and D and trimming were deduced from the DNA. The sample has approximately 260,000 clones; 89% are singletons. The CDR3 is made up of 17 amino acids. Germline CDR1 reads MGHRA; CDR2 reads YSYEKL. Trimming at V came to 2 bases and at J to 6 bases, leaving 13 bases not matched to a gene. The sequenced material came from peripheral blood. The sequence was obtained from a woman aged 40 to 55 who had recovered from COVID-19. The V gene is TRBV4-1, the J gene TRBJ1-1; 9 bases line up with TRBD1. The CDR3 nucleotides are TGCGCCAGCAGCCAACTCAAACAGGGGGCTCTATTCTCTGAAGCTTTCTTT. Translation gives CASSQLKQGALFSEAFF.